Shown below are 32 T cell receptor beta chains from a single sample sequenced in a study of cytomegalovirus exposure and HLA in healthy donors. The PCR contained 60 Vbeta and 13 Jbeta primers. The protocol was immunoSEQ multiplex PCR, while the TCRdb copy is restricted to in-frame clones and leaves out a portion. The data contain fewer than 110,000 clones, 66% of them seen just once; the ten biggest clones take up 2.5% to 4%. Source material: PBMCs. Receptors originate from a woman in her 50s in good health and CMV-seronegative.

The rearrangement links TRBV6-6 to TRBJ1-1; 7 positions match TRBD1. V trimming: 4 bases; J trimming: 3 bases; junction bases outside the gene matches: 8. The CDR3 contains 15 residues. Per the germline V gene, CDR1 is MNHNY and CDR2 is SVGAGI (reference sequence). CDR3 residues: CASSFPTGKDTEAFF. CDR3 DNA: TGTGCCAGCAGTTTTCCGACAGGGAAGGACACTGAAGCTTTCTTT.

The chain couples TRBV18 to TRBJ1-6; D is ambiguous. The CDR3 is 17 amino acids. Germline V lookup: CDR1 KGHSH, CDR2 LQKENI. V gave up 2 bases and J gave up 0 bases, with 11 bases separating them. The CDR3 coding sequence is TGTGCCAGCTCACCAATCGAAATTAGCTCCTATAATTCACCCCTCCACTTT. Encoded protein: CASSPIEISSYNSPLHF.

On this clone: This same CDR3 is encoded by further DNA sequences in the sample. CDR3 in amino acids: CASSEQGADYGYTF. The CDR3, as DNA: TGTGCCAGCAGTGAGCAGGGGGCGGACTATGGCTACACCTTC. The chain combines TRBV2 with TRBJ1-2; 8 bases are shared with TRBD1. The CDR3 consists of 14 residues. Per germline, CDR1 SNHLY and CDR2 FYNNEI. The ends lost 3 bases at V and 3 bases at J; junction bases unmatched: 3. The full variable domain, in which reference TRBV2 and TRBJ1-2 provide the parts outside the CDR3, is EPEVTQTPSHQVTQMGQEVILRCVPISNHLYFYWYRQILGQKVEFLVSFYNNEISEKSEIFDDQFSVERPDGSNFTLKIRSTKLEDSAMYFCASSEQGADYGYTFGSGTRLTVV.

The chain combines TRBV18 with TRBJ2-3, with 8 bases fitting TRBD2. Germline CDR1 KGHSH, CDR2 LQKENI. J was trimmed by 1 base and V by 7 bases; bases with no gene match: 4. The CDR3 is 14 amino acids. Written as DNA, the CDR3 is TGTGCCAGCTTCTCGGGACTAGGCACAGATACGCAGTATTTT. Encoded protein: CASFSGLGTDTQYF. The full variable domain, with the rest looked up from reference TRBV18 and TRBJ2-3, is NAGVMQNPRHLVRRRGQEARLRCSPMKGHSHVYWYRQLPEEGLKFMVYLQKENIIDESGMPKERFSAEFPKEGPSILRIQQVVRGDSAAYFCASFSGLGTDTQYFGPGTRLTVL.

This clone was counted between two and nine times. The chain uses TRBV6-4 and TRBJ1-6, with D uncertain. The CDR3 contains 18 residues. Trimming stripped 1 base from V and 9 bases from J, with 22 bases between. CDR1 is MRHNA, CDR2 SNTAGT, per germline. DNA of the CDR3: TGTGCCAGCAGTGACTGCGATAAGGGAGCGGATCGGGGTTCACCCCTCCACTTT. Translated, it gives CASSDCDKGADRGSPLHF.

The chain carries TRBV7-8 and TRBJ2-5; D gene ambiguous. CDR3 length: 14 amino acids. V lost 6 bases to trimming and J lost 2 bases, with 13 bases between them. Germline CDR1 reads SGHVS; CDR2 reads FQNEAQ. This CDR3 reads CASRGGPRQETQYF. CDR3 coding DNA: TGTGCCAGCAGAGGCGGCCCCCGACAAGAGACCCAGTACTTC.

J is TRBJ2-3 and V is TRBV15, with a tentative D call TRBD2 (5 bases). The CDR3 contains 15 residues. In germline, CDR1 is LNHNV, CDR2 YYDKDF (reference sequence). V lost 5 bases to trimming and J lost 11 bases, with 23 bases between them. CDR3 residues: CATSHRTDYSVKQYF. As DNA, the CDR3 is TGTGCCACCAGCCACAGAACTGACTATAGCGTTAAGCAGTATTTT.

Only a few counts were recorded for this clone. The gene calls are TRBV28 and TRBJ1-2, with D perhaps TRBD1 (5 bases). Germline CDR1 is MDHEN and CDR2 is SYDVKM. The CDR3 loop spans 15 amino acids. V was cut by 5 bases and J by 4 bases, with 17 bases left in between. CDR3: CASSPPDRGAYGYTF. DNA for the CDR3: TGTGCCAGCAGTCCCCCCGACAGAGGAGCCTATGGCTACACCTTC.

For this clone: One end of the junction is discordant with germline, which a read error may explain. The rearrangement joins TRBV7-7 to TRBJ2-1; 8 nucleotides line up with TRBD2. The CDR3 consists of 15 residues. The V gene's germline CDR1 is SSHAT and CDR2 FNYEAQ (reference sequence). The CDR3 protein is CASSLSGTSGGEQFF. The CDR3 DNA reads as TGTGCTAGCAGCTTAAGTGGGACTAGTGGAGGTGAGCAGTTCTTC.

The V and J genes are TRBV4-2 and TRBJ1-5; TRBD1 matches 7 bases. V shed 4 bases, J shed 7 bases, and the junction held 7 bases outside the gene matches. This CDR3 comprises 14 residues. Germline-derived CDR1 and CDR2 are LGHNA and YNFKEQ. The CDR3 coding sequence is TGTGCCAGCAGCCCGACAGGGACTGGACAGCCCCAGCATTTT. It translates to CASSPTGTGQPQHF.

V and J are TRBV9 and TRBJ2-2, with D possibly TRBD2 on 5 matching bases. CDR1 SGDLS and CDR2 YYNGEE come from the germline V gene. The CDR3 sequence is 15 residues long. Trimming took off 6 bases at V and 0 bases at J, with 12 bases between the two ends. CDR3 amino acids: CASTLWETNTGELFF. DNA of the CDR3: TGTGCCAGCACGTTGTGGGAGACGAACACCGGGGAGCTGTTTTTT.

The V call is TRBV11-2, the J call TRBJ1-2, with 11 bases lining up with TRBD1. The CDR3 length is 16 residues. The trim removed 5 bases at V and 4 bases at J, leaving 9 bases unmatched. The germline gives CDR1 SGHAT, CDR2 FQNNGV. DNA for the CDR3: TGTGCCAGCAGCATGACCGGGACAGGGGGATTCTATGGCTACACCTTC. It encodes CASSMTGTGGFYGYTF.

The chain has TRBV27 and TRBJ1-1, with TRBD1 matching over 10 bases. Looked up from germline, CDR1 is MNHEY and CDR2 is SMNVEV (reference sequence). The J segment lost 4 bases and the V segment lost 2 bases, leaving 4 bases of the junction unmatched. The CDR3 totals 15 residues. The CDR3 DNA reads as TGTGCCAGCAGTTTAATGGGACAGGGGAGCACTGAAGCTTTCTTT. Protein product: CASSLMGQGSTEAFF.

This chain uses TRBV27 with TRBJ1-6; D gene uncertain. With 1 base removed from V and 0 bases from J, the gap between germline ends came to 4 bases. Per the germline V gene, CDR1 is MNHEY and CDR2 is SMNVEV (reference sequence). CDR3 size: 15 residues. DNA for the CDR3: TGTGCCAGCAGTTTATGGAGCTCCTATAATTCACCCCTCCACTTT. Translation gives CASSLWSSYNSPLHF.

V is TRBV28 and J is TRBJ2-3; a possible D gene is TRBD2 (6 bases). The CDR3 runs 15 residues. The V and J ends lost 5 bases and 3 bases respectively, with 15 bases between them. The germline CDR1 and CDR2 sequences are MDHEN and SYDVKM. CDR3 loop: CASSPWRGITDTQYF. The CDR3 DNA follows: TGTGCCAGCAGTCCCTGGAGGGGAATTACAGATACGCAGTATTTT.

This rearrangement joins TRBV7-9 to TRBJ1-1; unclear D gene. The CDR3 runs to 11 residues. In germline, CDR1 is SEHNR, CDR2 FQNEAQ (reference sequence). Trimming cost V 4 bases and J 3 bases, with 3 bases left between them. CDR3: CASSSYTEAFF. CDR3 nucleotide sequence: TGTGCCAGCAGCTCTTACACTGAAGCTTTCTTT. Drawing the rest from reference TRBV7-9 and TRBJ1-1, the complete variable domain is DTGVSQNPRHKITKRGQNVTFRCDPISEHNRLYWYRQTLGQGPEFLTYFQNEAQLEKSRLLSDRFSAERPKGSFSTLEIQRTEQGDSAMYLCASSSYTEAFFGQGTRLTVV.

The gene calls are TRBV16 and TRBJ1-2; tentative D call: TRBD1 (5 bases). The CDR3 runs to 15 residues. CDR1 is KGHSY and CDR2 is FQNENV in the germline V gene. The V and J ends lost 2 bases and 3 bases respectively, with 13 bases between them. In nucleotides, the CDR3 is TGTGCCAGCAGCCAACATCGGGGGAAGGACTATGGCTACACCTTC. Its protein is CASSQHRGKDYGYTF.

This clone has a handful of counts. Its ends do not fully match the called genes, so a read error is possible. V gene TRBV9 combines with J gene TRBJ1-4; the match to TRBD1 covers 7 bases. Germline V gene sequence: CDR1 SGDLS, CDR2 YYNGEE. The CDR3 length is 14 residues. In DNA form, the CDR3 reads TGTGCCAGCACACCCGGGACAGCAAATGAAAAGCTGTTTTTT. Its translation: CASTPGTANEKLFF.

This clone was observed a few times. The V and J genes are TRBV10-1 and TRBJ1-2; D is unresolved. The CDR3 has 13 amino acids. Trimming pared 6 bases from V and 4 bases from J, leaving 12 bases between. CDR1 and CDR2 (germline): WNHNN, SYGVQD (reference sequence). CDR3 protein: CASSFPYSYGYTF. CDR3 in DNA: TGCGCCAGCAGCTTCCCCTACAGCTATGGCTACACCTTC.

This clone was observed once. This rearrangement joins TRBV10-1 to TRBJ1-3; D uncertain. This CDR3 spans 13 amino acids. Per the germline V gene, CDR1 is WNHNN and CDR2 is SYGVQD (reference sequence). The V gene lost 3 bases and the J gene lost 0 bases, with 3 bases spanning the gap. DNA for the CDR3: TGCGCCAGCAGTGATAACTCTGGAAACACCATATATTTT. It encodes CASSDNSGNTIYF.

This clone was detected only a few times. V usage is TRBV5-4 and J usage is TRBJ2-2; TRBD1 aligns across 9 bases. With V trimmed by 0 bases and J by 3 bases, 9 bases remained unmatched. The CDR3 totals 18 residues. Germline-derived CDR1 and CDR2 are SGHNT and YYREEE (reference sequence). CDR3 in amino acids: CASSLGSLGQGDTGELFF. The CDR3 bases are TGTGCCAGCAGCTTGGGTTCACTGGGACAGGGTGACACCGGGGAGCTGTTTTTT.

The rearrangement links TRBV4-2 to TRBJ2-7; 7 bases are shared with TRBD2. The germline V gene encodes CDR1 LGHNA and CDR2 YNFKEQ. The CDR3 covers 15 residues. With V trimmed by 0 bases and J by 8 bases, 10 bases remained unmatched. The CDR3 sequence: CASSQDLSGAFQQYF. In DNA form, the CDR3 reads TGTGCCAGCAGCCAAGATTTGAGCGGGGCCTTTCAGCAGTACTTC.

The CDR3 nucleotides are TGTGCCAGCAGCGGCACAGACTCCTACAATGAGCAGTTCTTC. Translated, it gives CASSGTDSYNEQFF. This chain joins TRBV5-8 and TRBJ2-1, with D unresolved. Germline lookup yields CDR1 SGHTS and CDR2 YDEGEE. The CDR3 spans 14 residues. V was shortened by 4 bases and J by 0 bases, with 8 bases between the two germline ends.

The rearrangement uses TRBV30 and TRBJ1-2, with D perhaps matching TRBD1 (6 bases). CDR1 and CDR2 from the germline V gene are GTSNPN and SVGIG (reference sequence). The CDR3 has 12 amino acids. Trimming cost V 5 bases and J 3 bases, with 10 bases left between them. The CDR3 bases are TGTGCCTGGGCGACAGGATACTATGGCTACACCTTC. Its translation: CAWATGYYGYTF.

CDR3 sequence (DNA): TGTGCCAGCAGCCCCCTTGGTGATAGCGGCAATGAGCAGTTCTTC. It translates to CASSPLGDSGNEQFF. This chain uses TRBV9 with TRBJ2-1; tentative D call: TRBD2 (6 bases). This CDR3 contains 15 residues. Trimming shortened V by 4 bases and J by 6 bases, and 17 bases separated the two germline ends. Germline V gene data show CDR1 as SGDLS and CDR2 as YYNGEE.

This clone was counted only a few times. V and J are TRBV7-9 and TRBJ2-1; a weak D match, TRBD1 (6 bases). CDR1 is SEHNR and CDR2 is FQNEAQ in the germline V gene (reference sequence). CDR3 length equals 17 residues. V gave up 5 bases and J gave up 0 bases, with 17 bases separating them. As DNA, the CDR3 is TGTGCCAGCAGCGACATCAACAGGGAATTCTCCTACAATGAGCAGTTCTTC. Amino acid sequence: CASSDINREFSYNEQFF.

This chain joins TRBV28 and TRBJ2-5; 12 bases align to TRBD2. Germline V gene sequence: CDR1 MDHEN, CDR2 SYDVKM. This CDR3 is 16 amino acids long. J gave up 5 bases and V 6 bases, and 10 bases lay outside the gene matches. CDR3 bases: TGTGCCAGCAGGGGGGCTAGCGGGAGGGCCTGGGAGACCCAGTACTTC. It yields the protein CASRGASGRAWETQYF.

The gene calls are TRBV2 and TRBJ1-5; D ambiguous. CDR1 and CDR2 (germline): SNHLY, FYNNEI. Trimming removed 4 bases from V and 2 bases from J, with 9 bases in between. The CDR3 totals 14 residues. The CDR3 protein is CASSVLGGNQPQHF. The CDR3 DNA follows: TGTGCCAGCAGTGTATTGGGAGGCAATCAGCCCCAGCATTTT.

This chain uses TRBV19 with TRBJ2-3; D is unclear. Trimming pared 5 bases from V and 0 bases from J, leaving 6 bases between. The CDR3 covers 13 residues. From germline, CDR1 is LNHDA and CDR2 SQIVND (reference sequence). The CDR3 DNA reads TGTGCCAGTAGTGTTTCTAGCACAGATACGCAGTATTTT. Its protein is CASSVSSTDTQYF.

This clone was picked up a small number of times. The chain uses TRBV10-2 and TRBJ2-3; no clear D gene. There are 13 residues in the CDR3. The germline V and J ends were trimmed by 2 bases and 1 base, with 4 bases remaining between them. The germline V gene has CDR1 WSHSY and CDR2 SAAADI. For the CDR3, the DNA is TGCGCCAGCAGTGAGCAGGGCACAGATACGCAGTATTTT. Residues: CASSEQGTDTQYF.

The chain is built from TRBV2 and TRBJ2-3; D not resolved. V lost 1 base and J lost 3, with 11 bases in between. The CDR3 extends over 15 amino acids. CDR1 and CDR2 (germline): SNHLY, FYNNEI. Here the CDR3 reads CASSEGLARTDTQYF. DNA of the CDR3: TGTGCCAGCAGTGAAGGGTTGGCCAGAACAGATACGCAGTATTTT.

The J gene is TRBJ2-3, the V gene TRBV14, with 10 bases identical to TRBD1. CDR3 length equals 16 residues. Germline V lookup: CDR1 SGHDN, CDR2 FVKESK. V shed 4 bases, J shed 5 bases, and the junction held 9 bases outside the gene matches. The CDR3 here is CASSLLSRDRGDTQYF. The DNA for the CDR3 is TGTGCCAGCAGCCTTCTGTCCCGGGACAGGGGAGATACGCAGTATTTT.